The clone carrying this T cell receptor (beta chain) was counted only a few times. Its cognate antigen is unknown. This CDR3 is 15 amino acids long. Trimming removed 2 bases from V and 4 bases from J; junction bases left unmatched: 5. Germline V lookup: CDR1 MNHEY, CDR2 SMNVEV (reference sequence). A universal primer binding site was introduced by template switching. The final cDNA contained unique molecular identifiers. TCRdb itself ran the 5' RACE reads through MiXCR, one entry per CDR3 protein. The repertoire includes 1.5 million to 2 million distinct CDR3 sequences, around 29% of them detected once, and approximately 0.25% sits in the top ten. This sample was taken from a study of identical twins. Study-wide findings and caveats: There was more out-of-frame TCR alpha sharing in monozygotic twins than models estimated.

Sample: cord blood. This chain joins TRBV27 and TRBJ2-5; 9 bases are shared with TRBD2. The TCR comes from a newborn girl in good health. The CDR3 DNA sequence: TGTGCCAGCAGTTTAAGGGCGGGAGGGGGAGAGACCCAGTACTTC. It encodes CASSLRAGGGETQYF.